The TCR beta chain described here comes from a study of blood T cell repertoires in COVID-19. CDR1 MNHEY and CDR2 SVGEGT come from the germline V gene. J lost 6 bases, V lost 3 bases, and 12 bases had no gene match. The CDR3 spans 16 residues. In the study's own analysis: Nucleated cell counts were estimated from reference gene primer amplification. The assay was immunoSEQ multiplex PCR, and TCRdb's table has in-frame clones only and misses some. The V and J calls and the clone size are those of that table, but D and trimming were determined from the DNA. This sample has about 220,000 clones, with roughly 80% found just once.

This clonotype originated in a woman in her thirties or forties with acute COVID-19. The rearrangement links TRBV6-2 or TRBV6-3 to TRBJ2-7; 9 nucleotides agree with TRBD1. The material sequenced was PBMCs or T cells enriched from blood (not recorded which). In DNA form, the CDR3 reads TGTGCCAGCAGTTATGGGCCGGGACAGGGATTCGGCGAGCAGTACTTC. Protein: CASSYGPGQGFGEQYF.